Listed below are T cell receptor beta chains from one sample, sequenced in a study of blood T cell repertoires in COVID-19. The repertoire was sequenced with immunoSEQ multiplex PCR; TCRdb's copy has only in-frame clones and lacks some. This table holds 180,000 or so clones, roughly 90% found once. Sequenced sample: peripheral blood. These receptor sequences come from a woman aged 60 to 75 with COVID-19, enrolled during active disease. Each CDR3 is given with its conserved first and last residue. A D gene is named only where the DNA matches it firmly. The size field is filled for only some rows; it gives once, few, many or a size class.

CASSEGGPAFF TGTGCCAGCAGTGAGGGGGGACCGGCTTTCTTT - - TRBJ1-1 TRBV25-1
CASGLQYAEAFF TGTGCTAGTGGTCTACAGTATGCTGAAGCTTTCTTT - - TRBJ1-1 TRBV12-5
CAWMGWGRVFSEAFF TGTGCCTGGATGGGATGGGGCAGGGTCTTCTCTGAAGCTTTCTTT - - TRBJ1-1 TRBV30
CASSLARGNSPLHF TGCGCCAGCAGCTTGGCTAGGGGTAATTCACCCCTCCACTTT once - TRBJ1-6 TRBV5-1
CAISVGGPQNIQYF TGTGCCATCAGTGTGGGGGGGCCCCAAAACATTCAGTACTTC - - TRBJ2-4 TRBV10-3
CASSPDRVNTEAFF TGTGCCAGCAGCCCTGACAGGGTGAACACTGAAGCTTTCTTT - TRBD1 TRBJ1-1 TRBV7-9
CASSQRGNADTQYF TGCGCCAGCAGCCAACGAGGGAATGCAGATACGCAGTATTTT - - TRBJ2-3 TRBV4-3
CAISLRYNEQFF TGTGCCATCAGTTTGAGATACAATGAGCAGTTCTTC once - TRBJ2-1 TRBV10-3
CASSLVAGSLGETQYF TGTGCCAGCAGCTTGGTGGCGGGGAGCCTCGGGGAGACCCAGTACTTC - - TRBJ2-5 TRBV5-6
CASSRDSYEQYF TGTGCCAGCTCCCGCGACTCGTACGAGCAGTACTTC - - TRBJ2-7 TRBV18
CASSPRPAGVLWAIYF TGTGCCAGCTCACCCCGCCCGGCAGGGGTCTTGTGGGCCATATATTTT - - TRBJ1-3 TRBV18
CAWSRGQGPQETQYF TGTGCCTGGAGTCGCGGACAGGGGCCCCAAGAGACCCAGTACTTC once TRBD1 TRBJ2-5 TRBV30
CASSPGFTTSYEQYF TGTGCCAGCAGCCCAGGGTTTACAACCTCCTACGAGCAGTACTTC - - TRBJ2-7 TRBV28
CAWSVSRVNEKLFF TGTGCCTGGAGTGTCTCCAGGGTTAATGAAAAACTGTTTTTT - - TRBJ1-4 TRBV30
CASSPKGSSYEQYF TGTGCCAGCAGCCCGAAAGGGAGCTCCTACGAGCAGTACTTC - - TRBJ2-7 TRBV4-2
CASNLGQDTDTQYF TGTGCCAGTAACTTAGGACAGGACACAGATACGCAGTATTTT once TRBD1 TRBJ2-3 TRBV19
CSVASSGRGGEQYF TGCAGCGTTGCATCTAGCGGGAGGGGTGGCGAGCAGTACTTC - TRBD2 TRBJ2-7 TRBV29-1
CASTLDRADSPLHF TGTGCCAGCACCCTCGACAGGGCTGATTCACCCCTCCACTTT - TRBD1 TRBJ1-6 TRBV6-5
CASRIPAGTGNQPQHF TGTGCCAGTAGGATTCCAGCCGGGACAGGGAATCAGCCCCAGCATTTT - TRBD1 TRBJ1-5 TRBV19
CASSLRAAHEQYF TGTGCCAGCAGCTTAAGAGCGGCACACGAGCAGTACTTC - - TRBJ2-7 TRBV5-4
CASYPPGRGPNSPLHF TGTGCCAGCTACCCCCCCGGCAGGGGTCCTAATTCACCCCTCCACTTT - - TRBJ1-6 TRBV6-6
CAISEPGVNEKLFF TGTGCCATCAGTGAGCCAGGGGTTAATGAAAAACTGTTTTTT - - TRBJ1-4 TRBV10-3
CASSLTFRETQYF TGTGCCAGCAGCTTAACGTTTCGGGAGACCCAGTACTTC - - TRBJ2-5 TRBV7-3
CASSSRTGTISGNTIYF TGTGCCAGCAGCTCCCGGACAGGGACTATCTCTGGAAACACCATATATTTT - TRBD1 TRBJ1-3 TRBV7-2
CASTPRGGAGELFF TGCGCCAGCACCCCGAGGGGGGGGGCCGGGGAGCTGTTTTTT - - TRBJ2-2 TRBV5-1
CASSHYRGAPYEQYF TGCGCCAGCAGCCACTATCGGGGGGCTCCCTACGAGCAGTACTTC many - TRBJ2-7 TRBV4-1
CAWGGRIDEQFF TGTGCCTGGGGGGGGCGGATCGATGAGCAGTTCTTC - - TRBJ2-1 TRBV30
CASSLVQGWGYTF TGTGCCAGCAGCTTAGTCCAGGGCTGGGGCTACACCTTC - - TRBJ1-2 TRBV7-9
CASSQRPDSNQPQHF TGCGCCAGCAGTCAGAGGCCAGATAGCAATCAGCCCCAGCATTTT - - TRBJ1-5 TRBV23-1
CATSREVRGRETQYF TGTGCCACCAGCAGAGAGGTTAGGGGCAGGGAGACCCAGTACTTC once - TRBJ2-5 TRBV15
CASSGRTGEETQYF TGTGCCAGCAGTGGCAGGACGGGAGAAGAGACCCAGTACTTC - - TRBJ2-5 TRBV28
CAISDVATSGSNYGYTF TGTGCCATCAGTGACGTAGCCACGAGCGGATCTAACTATGGCTACACCTTC - - TRBJ1-2 TRBV10-3
CASSYPRGREQYF TGTGCCAGCAGTTACCCCAGGGGCCGCGAGCAGTACTTC once - TRBJ2-7 TRBV6-6
CASREGPGGPQHF TGTGCCAGCCGGGAGGGGCCGGGGGGGCCCCAGCATTTT - - TRBJ1-5 TRBV11-3
CASSYFRGRGQETQYF TGTGCCAGCAGTTATTTCCGAGGGCGGGGACAAGAGACCCAGTACTTC once - TRBJ2-5 TRBV6-5
CASSLVGGRNSYEQYF TGTGCCAGCAGCTTAGTGGGCGGGAGGAACTCCTACGAGCAGTACTTC - TRBD2 TRBJ2-7 TRBV11-2
CASSLTDATNEKLFF TGTGCCAGCAGTTTGACAGATGCAACTAATGAAAAACTGTTTTTT - - TRBJ1-4 TRBV6-2/TRBV6-3
CASGRGSGRAAGELFF TGCGCCAGCGGCCGGGGGAGCGGGAGGGCCGCCGGGGAGCTGTTTTTT - TRBD2 TRBJ2-2 TRBV4-3
CASSWTGRDGYTF TGCGCCAGCAGCTGGACAGGGAGAGATGGCTACACCTTC - TRBD1 TRBJ1-2 TRBV5-1
CAISESGQAYEQYF TGTGCCATCAGTGAGTCCGGACAAGCCTACGAGCAGTACTTC - - TRBJ2-7 TRBV10-3
CASSPRQTDTQYF TGTGCCAGCAGCCCCAGACAGACAGATACGCAGTATTTT - - TRBJ2-3 TRBV9
CASSYGAGGGNEQFF TGTGCCAGCAGTTACGGAGCGGGAGGTGGTAATGAGCAGTTCTTC - TRBD2 TRBJ2-1 TRBV6-2/TRBV6-3
CASSSQTGGFQPQHF TGTGCCAGCAGCAGTCAAACAGGGGGCTTCCAGCCCCAGCATTTT - TRBD1 TRBJ1-5 TRBV7-2
CASSPRTTRSGNTIYF TGCGCCAGCAGCCCCAGGACAACGCGCTCTGGAAACACCATATATTTT - - TRBJ1-3 TRBV5-1
CASSRDSLNTEAFF TGTGCCAGCAGCCGGGACAGCCTCAACACTGAAGCTTTCTTT - TRBD1 TRBJ1-1 TRBV5-4
CASSFRGSRWEVYEQYF TGTGCCAGCAGCTTCCGGGGCTCGAGGTGGGAGGTCTACGAGCAGTACTTC - - TRBJ2-7 TRBV11-3